This TCR beta chain was recorded in a study of T-cell memory formation after mild COVID-19. As for the study in general: The two donors had largely donor-specific TCR clusters.

Trimming took 1 base from V and 1 from J; bases not matched to a gene: 1. The length of the CDR3 is 14 residues. Germline V CDR1 and CDR2: SGHRS, YFSETQ. This clonotype came up many times. TCRdb analysed the 5' RACE reads with MiXCR anew, one entry per CDR3 protein. Seen here are tens of thousands of distinct CDR3 sequences, around 8% observed once, and the top ten hold 25% to 30%. This sequence joins TRBV5-1 and TRBJ1-1; 7 nucleotides match TRBD1. Source material: PBMCs or a T cell subset sorted from them (not recorded which). The sequence came from a man aged 18 to 30 who had mild COVID-19 (a few samples of this study predate the infection). Cell type and time point are not known. The chain's CDR3 is CASSLQGGNTEAFF. The CDR3 coding sequence is TGCGCCAGCAGCTTGCAGGGGGGGAACACTGAAGCTTTCTTT.